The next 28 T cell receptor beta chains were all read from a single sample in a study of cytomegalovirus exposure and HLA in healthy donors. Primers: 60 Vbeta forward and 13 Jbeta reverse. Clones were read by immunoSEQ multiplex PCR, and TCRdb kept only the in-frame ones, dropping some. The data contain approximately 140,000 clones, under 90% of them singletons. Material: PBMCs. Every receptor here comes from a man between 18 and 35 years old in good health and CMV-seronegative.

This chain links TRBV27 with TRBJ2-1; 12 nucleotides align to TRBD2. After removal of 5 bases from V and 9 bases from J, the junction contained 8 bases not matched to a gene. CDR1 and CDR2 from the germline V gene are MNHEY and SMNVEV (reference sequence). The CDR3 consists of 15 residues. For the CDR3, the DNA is TGTGCCAGCAGTGTAAGGACTAGCGGGGAAGGTGAGCAGTTCTTC. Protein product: CASSVRTSGEGEQFF.

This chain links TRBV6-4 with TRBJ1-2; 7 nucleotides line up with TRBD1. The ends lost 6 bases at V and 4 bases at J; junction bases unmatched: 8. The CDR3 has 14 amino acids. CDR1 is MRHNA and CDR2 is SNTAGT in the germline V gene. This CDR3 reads CASRGGDRVYGYTF. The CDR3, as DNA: TGTGCCAGCAGGGGAGGCGACAGGGTCTATGGCTACACCTTC.

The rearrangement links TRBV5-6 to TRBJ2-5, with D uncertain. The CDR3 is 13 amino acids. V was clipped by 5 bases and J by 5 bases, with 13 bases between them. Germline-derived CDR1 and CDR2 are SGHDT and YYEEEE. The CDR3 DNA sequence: TGTGCCAGCAGGGAACCCAGGCGCGAGACCCAGTACTTC. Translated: CASREPRRETQYF.

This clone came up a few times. The CDR3 coding sequence is TGTGCCAGCAGCTTGTGGGCAGGGGGCGGTTCTTTTTGGAATCAGCCCCAGCATTTT. Amino acids: CASSLWAGGGSFWNQPQHF. The chain employs TRBV5-6 and TRBJ1-5, with 8 bases lining up with TRBD1. The V and J ends lost 1 base and 4 bases, in that order; junction bases with no gene match: 16. CDR3 length: 19 residues. The germline V gene encodes CDR1 SGHDT and CDR2 YYEEEE.

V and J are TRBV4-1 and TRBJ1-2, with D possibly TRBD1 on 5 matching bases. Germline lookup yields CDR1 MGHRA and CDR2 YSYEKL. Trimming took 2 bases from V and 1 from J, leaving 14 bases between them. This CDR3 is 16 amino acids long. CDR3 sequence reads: CASSQLKPGVNYGYTF. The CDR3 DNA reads TGCGCCAGCAGCCAACTAAAACCGGGGGTTAACTATGGCTACACCTTC.

The CDR3 protein is CASSLDQGSGAFF. The CDR3 nucleotides are TGTGCCAGCAGCTTGGACCAGGGATCAGGAGCTTTCTTT. The rearrangement uses TRBV5-6 and TRBJ1-1, with a weak D call TRBD1 (5 bases). Germline V gene data show CDR1 as SGHDT and CDR2 as YYEEEE. Trimming left V 0 bases short and J 10 bases short, with 13 bases between. This CDR3 is 13 amino acids long.

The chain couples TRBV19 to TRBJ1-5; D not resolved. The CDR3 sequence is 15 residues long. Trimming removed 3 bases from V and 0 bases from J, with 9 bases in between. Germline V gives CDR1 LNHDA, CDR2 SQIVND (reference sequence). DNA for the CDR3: TGTGCCAGTAGTATTAGAACAGATAGCAATCAGCCCCAGCATTTT. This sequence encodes CASSIRTDSNQPQHF.

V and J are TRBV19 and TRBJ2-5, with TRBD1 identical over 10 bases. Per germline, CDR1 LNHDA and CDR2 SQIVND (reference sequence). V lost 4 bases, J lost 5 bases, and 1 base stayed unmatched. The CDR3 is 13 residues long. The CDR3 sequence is CASSKDRGETQYF. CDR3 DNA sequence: TGTGCCAGTAGTAAGGACAGGGGGGAGACCCAGTACTTC.

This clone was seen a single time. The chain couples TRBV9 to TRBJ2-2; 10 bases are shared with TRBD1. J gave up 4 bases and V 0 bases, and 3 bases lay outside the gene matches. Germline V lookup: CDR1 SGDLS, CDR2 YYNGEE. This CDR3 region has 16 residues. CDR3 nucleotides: TGTGCCAGCAGCGTAGGCGGGACAGGGGTCACCGGGGAGCTGTTTTTT. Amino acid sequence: CASSVGGTGVTGELFF.

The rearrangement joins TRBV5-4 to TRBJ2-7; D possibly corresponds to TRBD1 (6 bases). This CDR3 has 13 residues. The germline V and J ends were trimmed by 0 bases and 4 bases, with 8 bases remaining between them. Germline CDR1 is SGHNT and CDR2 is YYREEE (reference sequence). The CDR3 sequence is CASSLDRVYEQYF. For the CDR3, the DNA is TGTGCCAGCAGCTTGGACAGGGTGTACGAGCAGTACTTC.

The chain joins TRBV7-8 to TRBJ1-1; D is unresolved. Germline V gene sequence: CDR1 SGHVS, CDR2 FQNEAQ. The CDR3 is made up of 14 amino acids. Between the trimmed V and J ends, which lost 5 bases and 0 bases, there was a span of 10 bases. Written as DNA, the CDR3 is TGTGCCAGCAGCCCATTCTGGCTGAACACTGAAGCTTTCTTT. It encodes CASSPFWLNTEAFF. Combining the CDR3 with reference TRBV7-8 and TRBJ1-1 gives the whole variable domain GAGVSQSPRYKVAKRGQDVALRCDPISGHVSLFWYQQALGQGPEFLTYFQNEAQLDKSGLPSDRFFAERPEGSVSTLKIQRTQQEDSAVYLCASSPFWLNTEAFFGQGTRLTVV.

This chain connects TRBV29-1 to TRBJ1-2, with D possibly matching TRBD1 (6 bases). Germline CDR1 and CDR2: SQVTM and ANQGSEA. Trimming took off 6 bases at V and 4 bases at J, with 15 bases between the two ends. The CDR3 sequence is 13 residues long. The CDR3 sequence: CSVKRQDIYGYTF. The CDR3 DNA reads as TGCAGCGTGAAGAGACAGGATATCTATGGCTACACCTTC.

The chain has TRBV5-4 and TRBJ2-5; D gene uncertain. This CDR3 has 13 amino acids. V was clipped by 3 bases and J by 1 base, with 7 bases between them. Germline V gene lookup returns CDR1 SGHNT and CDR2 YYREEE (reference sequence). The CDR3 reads CASSWAAQETQYF. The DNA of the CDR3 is TGTGCCAGCAGCTGGGCTGCCCAAGAGACCCAGTACTTC.

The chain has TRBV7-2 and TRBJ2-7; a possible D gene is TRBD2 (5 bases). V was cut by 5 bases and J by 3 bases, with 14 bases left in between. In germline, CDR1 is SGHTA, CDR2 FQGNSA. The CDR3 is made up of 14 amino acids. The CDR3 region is CASSQDETIYEQYF. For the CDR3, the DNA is TGTGCCAGCAGCCAAGACGAGACTATCTACGAGCAGTACTTC. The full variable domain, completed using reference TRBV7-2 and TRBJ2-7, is GAGVSQSPSNKVTEKGKDVELRCDPISGHTALYWYRQSLGQGLEFLIYFQGNSAPDKSGLPSDRFSAERTGGSVSTLTIQRTQQEDSAVYLCASSQDETIYEQYFGPGTRLTVT.

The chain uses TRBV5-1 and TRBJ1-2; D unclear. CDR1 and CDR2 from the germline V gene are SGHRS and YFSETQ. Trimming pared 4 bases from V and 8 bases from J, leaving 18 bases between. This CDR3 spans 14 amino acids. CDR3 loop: CASSPNIPGRGYTF. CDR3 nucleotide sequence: TGCGCCAGCAGCCCAAATATCCCCGGTCGGGGCTACACCTTC.

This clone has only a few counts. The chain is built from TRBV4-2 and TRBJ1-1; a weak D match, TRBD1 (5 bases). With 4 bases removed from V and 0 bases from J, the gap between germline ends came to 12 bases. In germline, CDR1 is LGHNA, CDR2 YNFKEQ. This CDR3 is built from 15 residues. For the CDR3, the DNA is TGTGCCAGCAGCCGAGAGGAGGGGATGAACACTGAAGCTTTCTTT. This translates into CASSREEGMNTEAFF.

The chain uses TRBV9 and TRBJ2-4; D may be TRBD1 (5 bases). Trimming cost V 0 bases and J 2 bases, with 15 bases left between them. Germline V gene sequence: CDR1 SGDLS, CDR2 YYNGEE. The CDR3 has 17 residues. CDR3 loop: CASSVATDTWTKNIQYF. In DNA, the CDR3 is TGTGCCAGCAGCGTAGCTACGGACACCTGGACCAAAAACATTCAGTACTTC.

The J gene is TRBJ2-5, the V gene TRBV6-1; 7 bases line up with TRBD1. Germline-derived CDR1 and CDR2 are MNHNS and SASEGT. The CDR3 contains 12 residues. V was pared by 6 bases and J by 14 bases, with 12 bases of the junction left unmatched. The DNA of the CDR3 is TGTGCCAGCAGCAAAAGGGACAGAGACCAATACTTC. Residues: CASSKRDRDQYF.

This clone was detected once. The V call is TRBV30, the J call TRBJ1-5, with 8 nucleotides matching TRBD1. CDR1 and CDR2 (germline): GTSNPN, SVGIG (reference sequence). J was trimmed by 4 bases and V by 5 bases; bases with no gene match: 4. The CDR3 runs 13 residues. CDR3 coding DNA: TGTGCCTGGCAAACAGGGGGGAATCAGCCCCAGCATTTT. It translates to CAWQTGGNQPQHF.

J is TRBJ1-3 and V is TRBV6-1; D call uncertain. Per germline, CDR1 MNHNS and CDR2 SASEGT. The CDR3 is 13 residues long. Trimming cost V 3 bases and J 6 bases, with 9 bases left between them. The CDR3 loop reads CASSEEGPNTIYF. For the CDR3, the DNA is TGTGCCAGCAGTGAGGAGGGCCCAAACACCATATATTTT.

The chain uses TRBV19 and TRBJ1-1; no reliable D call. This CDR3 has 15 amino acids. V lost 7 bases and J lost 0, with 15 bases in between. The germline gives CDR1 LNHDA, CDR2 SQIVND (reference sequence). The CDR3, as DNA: TGTGCCAGTAAGGATTCTGCGGGGATGAACACTGAAGCTTTCTTT. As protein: CASKDSAGMNTEAFF. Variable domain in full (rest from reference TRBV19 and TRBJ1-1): DGGITQSPKYLFRKEGQNVTLSCEQNLNHDAMYWYRQDPGQGLRLIYYSQIVNDFQKGDIAEGYSVSREKKESFPLTVTSAQKNPTAFYLCASKDSAGMNTEAFFGQGTRLTVV.

CDR3 coding DNA: TGTGCCAGCAGTACCCCGGGACAGGGTGGTGGCTACACCTTC. It yields the protein CASSTPGQGGGYTF. The rearrangement links TRBV28 to TRBJ1-2; 9 nucleotides line up with TRBD1. Unmatched junction bases numbered 8, after V lost 5 bases and J lost 7 bases. Per germline, CDR1 MDHEN and CDR2 SYDVKM. The CDR3 spans 14 residues.

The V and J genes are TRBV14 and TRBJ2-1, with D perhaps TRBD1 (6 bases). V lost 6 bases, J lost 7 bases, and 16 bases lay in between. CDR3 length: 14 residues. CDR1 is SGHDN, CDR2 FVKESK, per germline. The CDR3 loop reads CASRGWDTWNEQFF. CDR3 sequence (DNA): TGTGCCAGCAGGGGGTGGGACACTTGGAATGAGCAGTTCTTC.

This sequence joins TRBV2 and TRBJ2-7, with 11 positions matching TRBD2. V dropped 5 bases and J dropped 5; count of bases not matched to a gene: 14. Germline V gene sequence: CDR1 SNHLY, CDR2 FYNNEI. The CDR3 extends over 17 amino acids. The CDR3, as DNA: TGTGCCAGCAGTCCGTTTACGAAACTAGCGGGGGTAAACGAGCAGTACTTC. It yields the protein CASSPFTKLAGVNEQYF.

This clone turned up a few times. CDR3: CASSKLGRQGGETQYF. CDR3 in DNA: TGTGCCAGCAGTAAATTGGGACGACAGGGGGGGGAGACCCAGTACTTC. The chain has TRBV27 and TRBJ2-5; 9 nucleotides agree with TRBD1. The trim removed 5 bases at V and 5 bases at J, leaving 12 bases unmatched. The CDR3 covers 16 residues. CDR1 MNHEY and CDR2 SMNVEV come from the germline V gene (reference sequence).

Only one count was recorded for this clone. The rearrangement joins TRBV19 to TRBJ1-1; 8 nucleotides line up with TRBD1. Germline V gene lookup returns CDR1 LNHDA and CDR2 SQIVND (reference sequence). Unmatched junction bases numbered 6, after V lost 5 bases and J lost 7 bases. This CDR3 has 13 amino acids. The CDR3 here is CASSLRTGHEAFF. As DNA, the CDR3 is TGTGCCAGTAGTCTCCGGACAGGGCATGAAGCTTTCTTT.

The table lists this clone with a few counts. DNA of the CDR3: TGTGCCAGCGGCGATGGGACAGGGTATGGCTACACCTTC. Residues: CASGDGTGYGYTF. This chain connects TRBV6-5 to TRBJ1-2; 9 nucleotides align to TRBD1. J lost 5 bases, V lost 8 bases, and 6 bases had no gene match. There are 13 residues in the CDR3. CDR1 is MNHEY, CDR2 SVGAGI, per germline.

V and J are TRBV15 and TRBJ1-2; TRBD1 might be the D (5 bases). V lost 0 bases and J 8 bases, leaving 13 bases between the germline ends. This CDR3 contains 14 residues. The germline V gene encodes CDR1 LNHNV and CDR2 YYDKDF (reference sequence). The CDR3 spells CATSRDLRVGGYTF. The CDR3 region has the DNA TGTGCCACCAGCAGAGATCTCAGGGTGGGAGGCTACACCTTC.